The source of this TCR beta chain is a study of T cell changes during pregnancy in multiple sclerosis. TCRdb's table, derived via immunoSEQ multiplex PCR, lists solely in-frame clones and lacks some. The sample includes under 110,000 clones, about nine tenths of them seen just once. Germline CDR1 reads SGHRS; CDR2 reads YFSETQ. With 4 bases clipped from V and 3 bases from J, the junction kept 8 bases outside the gene matches. CDR3 size: 16 residues. Sample: peripheral blood, taken after pregnancy. This receptor was identified in a female donor with multiple sclerosis, enrolled in a pregnancy study. The V call is TRBV5-1, the J call TRBJ2-2; 8 bases are shared with TRBD1. CDR3 sequence (DNA): TGCGCCAGCAGCCATTACCAGGGGGCGTACACCGGGGAGCTGTTTTTT. It yields the protein CASSHYQGAYTGELFF.